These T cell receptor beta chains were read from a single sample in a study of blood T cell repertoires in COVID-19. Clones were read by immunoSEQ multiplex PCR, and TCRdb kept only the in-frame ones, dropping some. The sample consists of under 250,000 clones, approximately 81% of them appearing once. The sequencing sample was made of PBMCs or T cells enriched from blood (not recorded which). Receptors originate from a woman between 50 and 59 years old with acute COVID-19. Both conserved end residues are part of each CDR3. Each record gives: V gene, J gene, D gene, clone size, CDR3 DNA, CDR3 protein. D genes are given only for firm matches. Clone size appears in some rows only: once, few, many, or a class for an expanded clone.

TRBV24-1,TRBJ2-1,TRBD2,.,TGTGCCACCAGTGACGCAGGGAGGGATGAGCAGTTCTTC,CATSDAGRDEQFF
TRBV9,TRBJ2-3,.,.,TGTGCCAGCAGCTCCCGAGGGACTCCGGCAGATACGCAGTATTTT,CASSSRGTPADTQYF
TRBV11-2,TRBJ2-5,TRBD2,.,TGTGCCAGCAGCCCACCATACGGGGGGGCTGGGGAGACCCAGTACTTC,CASSPPYGGAGETQYF
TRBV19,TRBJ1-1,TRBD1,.,TGTGCCAGCCGCCAGACGTCGGGACAGATTAACACTGAAGCTTTCTTT,CASRQTSGQINTEAFF
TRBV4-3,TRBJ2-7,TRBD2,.,TGCGCCAGCAGCCAAGCCCCGGGAGGGGCCTCCTACGAGCAGTACTTC,CASSQAPGGASYEQYF
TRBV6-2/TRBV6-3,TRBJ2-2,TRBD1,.,TGTGCCAGCAGTGCCGGGACAGGGGGGACCGGGGAGCTGTTTTTT,CASSAGTGGTGELFF
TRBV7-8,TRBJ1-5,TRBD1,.,TGTGCCAGCAGCTCACAGGGGGCCCTTAGCAATCAGCCCCAGCATTTT,CASSSQGALSNQPQHF
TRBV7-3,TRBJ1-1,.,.,TGTGCCAGCAGTTTACTCGGGGGAGACACTGAAGCTTTCTTT,CASSLLGGDTEAFF
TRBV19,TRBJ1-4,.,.,TGTGCCAGTAGTCCACGCCCAACCGGGACAACAAATGAAAAACTGTTTTTT,CASSPRPTGTTNEKLFF
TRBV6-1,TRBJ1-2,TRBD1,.,TGTGCCAGCAGTGAAGCGGGACAGCCAGGGGGCATTTATGGCTACACCTTC,CASSEAGQPGGIYGYTF
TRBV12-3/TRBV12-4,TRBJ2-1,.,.,TGTGCCAGCAGCCGGCAGGTCGATGAGCAGTTCTTC,CASSRQVDEQFF
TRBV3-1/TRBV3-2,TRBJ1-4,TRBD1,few,TGTGCCAGCGGGGACAGGGGAAATGAAAAACTGTTTTTT,CASGDRGNEKLFF
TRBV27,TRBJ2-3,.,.,TGTGCCAGCAGTTCCCCGGGACACCGGGCGGATACGCAGTATTTT,CASSSPGHRADTQYF
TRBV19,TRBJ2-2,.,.,TGTGCCAGTACTAAACGAGATCCGACCGGGGAGCTGTTTTTT,CASTKRDPTGELFF
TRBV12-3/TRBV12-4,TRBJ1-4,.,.,TGTGCCAGCAGGGGGAGGGCAGTTGAAAAACTGTTTTTT,CASRGRAVEKLFF
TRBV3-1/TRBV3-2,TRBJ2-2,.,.,TGTGCCAGCAGCCCCGGTATAACCGGGGAGCTGTTTTTT,CASSPGITGELFF
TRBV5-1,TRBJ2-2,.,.,TGCGCCAGCAGCTTTCCCTACCCTACCGGGGAGCTGTTTTTT,CASSFPYPTGELFF
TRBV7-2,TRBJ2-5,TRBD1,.,TGTGCCAGCAGCTTTACGGACAGGGGGCGACAAGAGACCCAGTACTTC,CASSFTDRGRQETQYF
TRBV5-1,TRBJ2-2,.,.,TGCGCCAGCAGCTTGGGTGCGCTCTTTGAGGGCACCGGGGAGCTGTTTTTT,CASSLGALFEGTGELFF
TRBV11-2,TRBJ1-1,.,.,TGTGCCAGCAGTTTTACGACAGTCATGAACACTGAAGCTTTCTTT,CASSFTTVMNTEAFF
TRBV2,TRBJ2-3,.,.,TGTGCCAGCAGTGAACGGACTAACGTTCGGGGCACAGATACGCAGTATTTT,CASSERTNVRGTDTQYF
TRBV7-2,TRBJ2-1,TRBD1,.,TGTGCCAGCAACCCACAGGGGGCGGTGGTAGGCAATGAGCAGTTCTTC,CASNPQGAVVGNEQFF